The rows below give T cell receptor beta chains drawn from one sample of a study of regulatory T cells in long-lasting Graves disease. Each CDR3 protein gets one entry after TCRdb re-called the multiplex PCR reads with MiXCR. The table includes around 460,000 distinct CDR3 sequences, roughly 21% detected once. Source: peripheral blood mononuclear cells (PBMCs), taken when the disease was refractory, from a patient treated with antithyroid drugs. The receptors originated from a female donor with Graves disease. CDR3s include the opening cysteine and the closing phenylalanine or tryptophan. D genes are given only for firm matches. A clone size is listed for some rows: how often the clone was seen (once, few, many), or a class if it is expanded.

v_call: TRBV7-2
d_call: NA
j_call: TRBJ1-1
clone_size: few
cdr3_nt: TGTGCCAGCAGCTTAGATGGGGTTAACACTGAAGCTTTCTTT
cdr3_aa: CASSLDGVNTEAFF

v_call: TRBV2
d_call: NA
j_call: TRBJ1-2
clone_size: many
cdr3_nt: TGTGCCAGCAGAGAGGGCCGATACTATGGCTACACCTTC
cdr3_aa: CASREGRYYGYTF

v_call: TRBV11-1
d_call: TRBD1
j_call: TRBJ2-6
clone_size: few
cdr3_nt: TGTGCCAGCAGCCCACGGGACAGGGTGCCGGGGGCCAACGTCCTGACTTTC
cdr3_aa: CASSPRDRVPGANVLTF

v_call: TRBV18
d_call: NA
j_call: TRBJ1-1
clone_size: NA
cdr3_nt: TGTGCCAGCTCACCAGAGGCGGGAAACACTGAAGCTTTCTTT
cdr3_aa: CASSPEAGNTEAFF

v_call: TRBV29-1
d_call: NA
j_call: TRBJ2-2
clone_size: many
cdr3_nt: TGCAGCGCTAGGGGGGCCGGGGAGCTGTTTTTT
cdr3_aa: CSARGAGELFF

v_call: TRBV5-1
d_call: TRBD1
j_call: TRBJ2-7
clone_size: NA
cdr3_nt: TGCGCCAGCAGCTTGCTCAGAGGGGGCGGCGAGCAGTACTTC
cdr3_aa: CASSLLRGGGEQYF

v_call: TRBV7-2
d_call: NA
j_call: TRBJ2-7
clone_size: few
cdr3_nt: TGTGCCAGCAGCAACCAACGGGGTCCTGGCGAGCAGTACTTC
cdr3_aa: CASSNQRGPGEQYF

v_call: TRBV6-1
d_call: NA
j_call: TRBJ1-2
clone_size: many
cdr3_nt: TGTGCCAGCAGAGGGGACTCTGGCTACACCTTC
cdr3_aa: CASRGDSGYTF

v_call: TRBV5-1
d_call: NA
j_call: TRBJ1-1
clone_size: NA
cdr3_nt: TGCGCCAGCAGCCCCGGGACGGATCTGATGAACACTGAAGCTTTCTTT
cdr3_aa: CASSPGTDLMNTEAFF

v_call: TRBV28
d_call: TRBD1
j_call: TRBJ1-6
clone_size: many
cdr3_nt: TGTGCCACCAAATCGGGACAGTATAATTCACCCCTCCACTTT
cdr3_aa: CATKSGQYNSPLHF

v_call: TRBV19
d_call: NA
j_call: TRBJ1-2
clone_size: NA
cdr3_nt: TGTGCCAGTAGTACCCTACAGGGCTCCGCCTATGGCTACACCTTC
cdr3_aa: CASSTLQGSAYGYTF

v_call: TRBV28
d_call: NA
j_call: TRBJ1-2
clone_size: few
cdr3_nt: TGTGCCAGCAGCTACCCCGGGCCCCTGGGAGGCTACACCTTC
cdr3_aa: CASSYPGPLGGYTF

v_call: TRBV28
d_call: TRBD1
j_call: TRBJ2-7
clone_size: many
cdr3_nt: TGTGCCAGCAGTCCCCCGACAGGGGTTCCCTACGAGCAGTACTTC
cdr3_aa: CASSPPTGVPYEQYF

v_call: TRBV28
d_call: TRBD1
j_call: TRBJ2-7
clone_size: many
cdr3_nt: TGTGCCAGCAGTTTCCACGGACAGGGCTCCTACGAGCAGTACTTC
cdr3_aa: CASSFHGQGSYEQYF

v_call: TRBV7-9
d_call: NA
j_call: TRBJ2-5
clone_size: few
cdr3_nt: TGTGCCAGCAGCCGAGAGTTTTTTGGGGAGACCCAGTACTTC
cdr3_aa: CASSREFFGETQYF

v_call: TRBV5-4
d_call: TRBD1
j_call: TRBJ1-1
clone_size: NA
cdr3_nt: TGTGCCAGCAGCCCGGACAGGCGAGACACTGAAGCTTTCTTT
cdr3_aa: CASSPDRRDTEAFF

v_call: TRBV28
d_call: NA
j_call: TRBJ2-6
clone_size: many
cdr3_nt: TGTGCCAGCAGTTTTTCGCAGGGAATCTCTGGGGCCAACGTCCTGACTTTC
cdr3_aa: CASSFSQGISGANVLTF

v_call: TRBV28
d_call: NA
j_call: TRBJ1-5
clone_size: many
cdr3_nt: TGTGCCAGCAGTTCCCGACCCGATCAGCCCCAGCATTTT
cdr3_aa: CASSSRPDQPQHF

v_call: TRBV12-3/TRBV12-4
d_call: TRBD2
j_call: TRBJ2-2
clone_size: many
cdr3_nt: TGTGCCAGCACCCCAGGGGGAGCGGGAGGGCCTAGCGGGGAGCTGTTTTTT
cdr3_aa: CASTPGGAGGPSGELFF

v_call: TRBV29-1
d_call: NA
j_call: TRBJ1-2
clone_size: many
cdr3_nt: TGCAGCGTTAGAGAAGGGGTCGGGAATGGCTACACCTTC
cdr3_aa: CSVREGVGNGYTF

v_call: TRBV9
d_call: NA
j_call: TRBJ2-6
clone_size: NA
cdr3_nt: TGTGCCAGCACCAGGGTGGCCTCTGGGGCCAACGTCCTGACTTTC
cdr3_aa: CASTRVASGANVLTF

v_call: TRBV29-1
d_call: NA
j_call: TRBJ1-5
clone_size: NA
cdr3_nt: TGCAGCGTTGGCCTTAATCAGCCCCAGCATTTT
cdr3_aa: CSVGLNQPQHF

v_call: TRBV27
d_call: NA
j_call: TRBJ2-2
clone_size: few
cdr3_nt: TGTGCCAGCAGCCTTACGTCGAGGGGAGGTACCGGGGAGCTGTTTTTT
cdr3_aa: CASSLTSRGGTGELFF

v_call: TRBV6-1
d_call: TRBD2
j_call: TRBJ2-7
clone_size: few
cdr3_nt: TGTGCCAGCAGTGACGGACTAGCGGTTTCCTACGAGCAGTACTTC
cdr3_aa: CASSDGLAVSYEQYF

v_call: TRBV20-1
d_call: TRBD1
j_call: TRBJ1-5
clone_size: many
cdr3_nt: TGCAGTGCTGAAGATGACAGGGCCCTTAGCAATCAGCCCCAGCATTTT
cdr3_aa: CSAEDDRALSNQPQHF

v_call: TRBV28
d_call: NA
j_call: TRBJ2-1
clone_size: few
cdr3_nt: TGTGCCAGCAGTTTAAGGCGGGTGTCTGAGCAGTTCTTC
cdr3_aa: CASSLRRVSEQFF

v_call: TRBV20-1
d_call: NA
j_call: TRBJ2-5
clone_size: many
cdr3_nt: TGCAGTGCCCGCAACCTAGAAAGAGAGACCCAGTACTTC
cdr3_aa: CSARNLERETQYF

v_call: TRBV4-1
d_call: NA
j_call: TRBJ2-5
clone_size: NA
cdr3_nt: TGCGCCAGCAGCCATAATTCTGGGGGATGGGAGACCCAGTACTTC
cdr3_aa: CASSHNSGGWETQYF

v_call: TRBV9
d_call: TRBD1
j_call: TRBJ2-2
clone_size: few
cdr3_nt: TGTGCCAGCAGCCCCCGGGACAGGGTTGTGGAGCTGTTTTTT
cdr3_aa: CASSPRDRVVELFF

v_call: TRBV7-3
d_call: NA
j_call: TRBJ2-5
clone_size: NA
cdr3_nt: TGTGCCAGCAGCTTGGGGGGGCGAAGTCGAGAGACCCAGTACTTC
cdr3_aa: CASSLGGRSRETQYF

v_call: TRBV19
d_call: NA
j_call: TRBJ2-1
clone_size: NA
cdr3_nt: TGTGCCAGTACCCCTATAGCCTGGGGCAATGAGCAGTTCTTC
cdr3_aa: CASTPIAWGNEQFF

v_call: TRBV5-1
d_call: TRBD1
j_call: TRBJ1-5
clone_size: few
cdr3_nt: TGCGCCAGCAGCCAAGGACAGGGCGATCAGCCCCAGCATTTT
cdr3_aa: CASSQGQGDQPQHF

v_call: TRBV5-1
d_call: TRBD1
j_call: TRBJ1-4
clone_size: many
cdr3_nt: TGCGCCAGCAGCTTCAGGGGGCTGGCTAATGAAAAACTGTTTTTT
cdr3_aa: CASSFRGLANEKLFF

v_call: TRBV2
d_call: NA
j_call: TRBJ1-5
clone_size: many
cdr3_nt: TGTGCCAGCAGATTGGGCGTGTATAGCAATCAGCCCCAGCATTTT
cdr3_aa: CASRLGVYSNQPQHF

v_call: TRBV30
d_call: NA
j_call: TRBJ2-7
clone_size: NA
cdr3_nt: TGTGCCTGGACCTCTACTGGGGAGCAGTACTTC
cdr3_aa: CAWTSTGEQYF

v_call: TRBV9
d_call: TRBD1
j_call: TRBJ1-1
clone_size: NA
cdr3_nt: TGTGCCAGCAGCTCTCAAGGACAGGGCAACACTGAAGCTTTCTTT
cdr3_aa: CASSSQGQGNTEAFF

v_call: TRBV20-1
d_call: NA
j_call: TRBJ1-6
clone_size: few
cdr3_nt: TGCAGTGCTAGGTCATCCCAGTCTAGCTCCTATAATTCACCCCTCCACTTT
cdr3_aa: CSARSSQSSSYNSPLHF

v_call: TRBV19
d_call: NA
j_call: TRBJ1-4
clone_size: many
cdr3_nt: TGTGCCAGCAGCGCTGGGGTTAATGAAAAACTGTTTTTT
cdr3_aa: CASSAGVNEKLFF

v_call: TRBV4-1
d_call: NA
j_call: TRBJ1-1
clone_size: NA
cdr3_nt: TGCGCCAGCAGCCGAGAGGGAGGTGGAGGGCCAAACACTGAAGCTTTCTTT
cdr3_aa: CASSREGGGGPNTEAFF

v_call: TRBV7-9
d_call: NA
j_call: TRBJ2-2
clone_size: few
cdr3_nt: TGTGCCAGCAGCTCCCAACAGGGTAGGAACACCGGGGAGCTGTTTTTT
cdr3_aa: CASSSQQGRNTGELFF

v_call: TRBV12-3/TRBV12-4
d_call: TRBD2
j_call: TRBJ2-5
clone_size: NA
cdr3_nt: TGTGCCAGCAGTAGACTAGCGGGAGTCCCAGAGACCCAGTACTTC
cdr3_aa: CASSRLAGVPETQYF

v_call: TRBV10-3
d_call: TRBD2
j_call: TRBJ2-5
clone_size: many
cdr3_nt: TGTGCCATCAGTCCGGGACTAGCGGGGGGACAAGAGACCCAGTACTTC
cdr3_aa: CAISPGLAGGQETQYF

v_call: TRBV4-1
d_call: TRBD2
j_call: TRBJ2-7
clone_size: once
cdr3_nt: TGCGCCAGCAGCCAAGTCTTGCCTAGCGGGGGGAACTACGAGCGGTACTTC
cdr3_aa: CASSQVLPSGGNYERYF

v_call: TRBV28
d_call: NA
j_call: TRBJ1-5
clone_size: many
cdr3_nt: TGTGCCAGCAGTTTAGGGCAGGGCTCGAGTCAGCCCCAGCATTTT
cdr3_aa: CASSLGQGSSQPQHF

v_call: TRBV5-1
d_call: TRBD1
j_call: TRBJ1-1
clone_size: many
cdr3_nt: TGCGCCAGCAGCACCGTGACAGGGGGGAAGAACACTGAAGCTTTCTTT
cdr3_aa: CASSTVTGGKNTEAFF

v_call: TRBV5-6
d_call: TRBD1
j_call: TRBJ1-1
clone_size: few
cdr3_nt: TGTGCCAGCAGCTTGGGGGGCCCAGGGGGTATGAACACTGAAGCTTTCTTT
cdr3_aa: CASSLGGPGGMNTEAFF

v_call: TRBV5-5
d_call: NA
j_call: TRBJ2-7
clone_size: NA
cdr3_nt: TGTGCCAGCAGGAAGGACTCTTCCTCACGTTACGAGCAGTACTTC
cdr3_aa: CASRKDSSSRYEQYF

v_call: TRBV10-3
d_call: TRBD1
j_call: TRBJ2-7
clone_size: few
cdr3_nt: TGTGCCATCACTATGAACAGACAGGGTGGCTACGAGCAGTACTTC
cdr3_aa: CAITMNRQGGYEQYF

v_call: TRBV20-1
d_call: NA
j_call: TRBJ2-7
clone_size: NA
cdr3_nt: TGCAGTGCTAGACTAATGCTCACAGGTACCCTCTACGAGCAGTACTTC
cdr3_aa: CSARLMLTGTLYEQYF

v_call: TRBV30
d_call: TRBD1
j_call: TRBJ1-1
clone_size: few
cdr3_nt: TGTGCCTGGAGAAGGACAGGGGTCCTTTTGAACACTGAAGCTTTCTTT
cdr3_aa: CAWRRTGVLLNTEAFF